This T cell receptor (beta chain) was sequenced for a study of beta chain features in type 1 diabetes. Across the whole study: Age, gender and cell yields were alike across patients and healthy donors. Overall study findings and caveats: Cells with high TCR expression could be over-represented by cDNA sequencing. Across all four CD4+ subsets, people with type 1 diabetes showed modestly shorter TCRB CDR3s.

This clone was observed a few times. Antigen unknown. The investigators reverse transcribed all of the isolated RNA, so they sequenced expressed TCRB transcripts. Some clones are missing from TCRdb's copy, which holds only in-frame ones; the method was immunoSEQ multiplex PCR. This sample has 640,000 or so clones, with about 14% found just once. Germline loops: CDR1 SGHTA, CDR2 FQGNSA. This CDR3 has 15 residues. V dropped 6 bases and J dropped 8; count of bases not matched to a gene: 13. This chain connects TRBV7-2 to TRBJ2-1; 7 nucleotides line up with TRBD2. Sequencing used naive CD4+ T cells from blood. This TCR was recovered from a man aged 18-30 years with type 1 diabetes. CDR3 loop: CASSFLGGSIYEQFF. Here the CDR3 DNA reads TGTGCCAGCAGTTTCTTGGGGGGGAGTATCTATGAGCAGTTCTTC.